The rows below give T cell receptor beta chains drawn from one sample of a study of CD8+ T cells in alopecia areata. TCRdb keeps only in-frame clones here, not all; method: immunoSEQ multiplex PCR. In the table there are 150,000 or so clones, about 54% of which are singletons. Sequences were obtained from CD4+ T cells sorted from blood. The receptors come from a human donor in good health. CDR3s leave out the opening cysteine and the closing phenylalanine or tryptophan. The order of the fields is CDR3 protein, J gene, D gene, CDR3 length, V gene. The D gene is left open where the match is weak.

ASSLAWQGAFEQY	TRBJ2-7	-	13	TRBV11-2
ASSIGRGGLGANVLT	TRBJ2-6	-	15	TRBV19
ASRETGTSGSREQF	TRBJ2-1	TRBD2	14	TRBV6-1
ASSLASGLAGLYNEQF	TRBJ2-1	TRBD2	16	TRBV7-9
SVEDGGTGELF	TRBJ2-2	-	11	TRBV29-1
ATSRDLGLYNEQF	TRBJ2-1	-	13	TRBV15
ASSLDSGPYEQY	TRBJ2-7	-	12	TRBV6-6
ASSYSPSRPYEQY	TRBJ2-7	-	13	TRBV6-5
AWSPDYQETQY	TRBJ2-5	-	11	TRBV30
ASIKGAGLQETQY	TRBJ2-5	-	13	TRBV6-5
ASAGQGPFGYT	TRBJ1-2	TRBD1	11	TRBV25-1
ASSWGQVGIYEQY	TRBJ2-7	TRBD1	13	TRBV27
ASSPGLAGGLAKNIQY	TRBJ2-4	TRBD2	16	TRBV4-1
ASSSGQVNTEAF	TRBJ1-1	TRBD1	12	TRBV5-6
SVGGNQPQH	TRBJ1-5	-	9	TRBV29-1
ASSLVPTGTKNIQY	TRBJ2-4	-	14	TRBV5-6
SAKTDPYEQY	TRBJ2-7	-	10	TRBV29-1
ASSLEALGSNTGELF	TRBJ2-2	-	15	TRBV5-1
ASSQDNEQY	TRBJ2-7	-	9	TRBV4-2
AWTGGWYGYT	TRBJ1-2	TRBD1	10	TRBV30
ASTRLTGGIYEQY	TRBJ2-7	TRBD1	13	TRBV2
AWSLVRRGNTEAF	TRBJ1-1	-	13	TRBV30
SGQDGLYGYT	TRBJ1-2	-	10	TRBV29-1
ASSTPGLAGGEQY	TRBJ2-7	TRBD2	13	TRBV6-6
ASSLGRGGFEQY	TRBJ2-7	-	12	TRBV5-1
ASSRSGSKGDGYT	TRBJ1-2	-	13	TRBV7-9
ASSTGQGQNNEQF	TRBJ2-1	TRBD1	13	TRBV6-1
ASSLSGSTDTQY	TRBJ2-3	-	12	TRBV11-2
ASSSKTGTTEAF	TRBJ1-1	TRBD1	12	TRBV5-1
SVAPRLSSYNEQF	TRBJ2-1	-	13	TRBV29-1
ASSLLTGGELF	TRBJ2-2	-	11	TRBV7-3
SGGGPGGYT	TRBJ1-2	-	9	TRBV29-1
ASSLKGGGRGLYEQY	TRBJ2-7	TRBD1	15	TRBV5-5
ASSYSTVGVETQY	TRBJ2-5	-	13	TRBV6-6
ASSPRLQPQH	TRBJ1-5	-	10	TRBV7-8
ASNSGGSGANVLT	TRBJ2-6	TRBD1	13	TRBV6-6
ASSLAGGGEQY	TRBJ2-7	TRBD1	11	TRBV7-9
ASSFGSGRGNEQF	TRBJ2-1	TRBD2	13	TRBV7-9
ASSAGLRNTEAF	TRBJ1-1	-	12	TRBV27
ASSYTRAHYGYT	TRBJ1-2	-	12	TRBV6-6
ASSLGGTGLNEQF	TRBJ2-1	TRBD1	13	TRBV4-2
ASSQREGRPDTQY	TRBJ2-3	TRBD2	13	TRBV5-1
ASSLPGSNEQF	TRBJ2-1	-	11	TRBV28
SVGNNEQF	TRBJ2-1	-	8	TRBV29-1
ASSQAPNGYGYT	TRBJ1-2	-	12	TRBV28
ASSPSLASGLLLSTEQY	TRBJ2-7	TRBD2	17	TRBV5-4
ASSQRAAETQY	TRBJ2-5	-	11	TRBV28
ASSSVRVGELF	TRBJ2-2	-	11	TRBV5-4
ASSQVRTEAF	TRBJ1-1	-	10	TRBV4-1
ASSVDGGGSYNEQF	TRBJ2-1	-	14	TRBV9